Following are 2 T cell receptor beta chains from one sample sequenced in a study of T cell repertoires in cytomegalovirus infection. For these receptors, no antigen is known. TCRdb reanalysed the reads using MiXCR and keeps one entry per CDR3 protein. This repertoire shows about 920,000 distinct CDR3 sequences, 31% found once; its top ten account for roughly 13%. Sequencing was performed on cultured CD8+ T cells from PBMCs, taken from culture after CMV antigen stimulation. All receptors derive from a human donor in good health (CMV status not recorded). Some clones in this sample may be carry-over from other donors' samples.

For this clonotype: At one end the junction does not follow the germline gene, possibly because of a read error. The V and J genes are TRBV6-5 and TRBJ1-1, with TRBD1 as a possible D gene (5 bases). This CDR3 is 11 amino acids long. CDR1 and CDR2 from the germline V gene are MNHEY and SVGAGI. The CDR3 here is CASRGATQAFF. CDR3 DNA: TGTGCCAGCAGAGGGGCCACTCAAGCTTTCTTT.

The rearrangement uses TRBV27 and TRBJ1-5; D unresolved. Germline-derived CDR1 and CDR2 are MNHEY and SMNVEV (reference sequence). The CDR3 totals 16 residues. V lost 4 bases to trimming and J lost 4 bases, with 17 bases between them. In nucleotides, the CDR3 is TGTGCCAGCAGTTCGTCCCCTGGCGGGATAAATCAGCCCCAGCATTTT. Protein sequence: CASSSSPGGINQPQHF.